The 23 T cell receptor beta chains listed next were all sequenced from one sample in a study of T cells in Graves' hyperthyroidism and ophthalmopathy. Regions amplified from RNA transcripts were the TCR beta CDR3 regions. TCR CDR3 underwent first-round RT-PCR with the HTBI primer set. TCRdb passed the multiplex PCR reads through MiXCR, listing each CDR3 protein once. This repertoire shows 360,000 or so distinct CDR3 sequences, approximately 20% found once; its top ten account for about 3.7%. The sequencing sample was made of blood. The receptors originated from a young woman with Graves' hyperthyroidism.

This clonotype was observed at least ten times. The chain joins TRBV12-3 or TRBV12-4 to TRBJ2-2; 7 bases are a match to TRBD2. CDR3 length equals 16 residues. The ends lost 5 bases at V and 4 bases at J; junction bases unmatched: 10. For the CDR3, the DNA is TGTGCCAGCAGTGACCTAAGCGGGGTGATCACCGGGGAGCTGTTTTTT. It specifies CASSDLSGVITGELFF.

A note on this clonotype: A read error may be the cause here, since a much bigger clone is one base away. The chain couples TRBV9 to TRBJ1-3; D remains ambiguous. The germline V gene encodes CDR1 SGDLS and CDR2 YYNGEE. V was clipped by 4 bases and J by 4 bases, with 9 bases between them. This CDR3 spans 13 amino acids. For the CDR3, the DNA is TGTGCCAGCAGCCTCGACTGGGGAAACACCATATATTTT. The encoded protein is CASSLDWGNTIYF.

This clonotype was seen only a few times. The rearrangement links TRBV18 to TRBJ1-5, with D uncertain. The germline CDR1 and CDR2 sequences are KGHSH and LQKENI. CDR3 length: 17 amino acids. V was pared by 3 bases and J by 0 bases, with 15 bases between. The CDR3, as DNA: TGTGCCAGCTCACCCCGGGCAGGTCCGGATAGCAATCAGCCCCAGCATTTT. Translated: CASSPRAGPDSNQPQHF. The entire variable domain, with the rest obtained from reference TRBV18 and TRBJ1-5, is as follows: NAGVMQNPRHLVRRRGQEARLRCSPMKGHSHVYWYRQLPEEGLKFMVYLQKENIIDESGMPKERFSAEFPKEGPSILRIQQVVRGDSAAYFCASSPRAGPDSNQPQHFGDGTRLSIL.

This clonotype was detected ten times or more. The gene calls are TRBV6-5 and TRBJ2-2, with 7 bases identical to TRBD1. The CDR3 is made up of 14 amino acids. Germline loops: CDR1 MNHEY, CDR2 SVGAGI. The junction had 8 bases not matched to a gene; V was cut back by 6 bases and J by 7 bases. CDR3 DNA: TGTGCCAGCAGGGACTCAGGGGGTAACGGGGAGCTGTTTTTT. Encoded protein: CASRDSGGNGELFF.

There are many counts of this clonotype. The chain couples TRBV6-1 to TRBJ2-5; TRBD2 is a possible D gene (6 bases). V was clipped by 0 bases and J by 5 bases, with 16 bases between them. The CDR3 totals 16 residues. Germline CDR1 reads MNHNS; CDR2 reads SASEGT. In DNA, the CDR3 is TGTGCCAGCAGTGAAGCGTCCGGGGGAGGTTGGGAGACCCAGTACTTC. It is translated as CASSEASGGGWETQYF.

This clonotype was picked up many times. The chain employs TRBV2 and TRBJ1-5; 8 nucleotides match TRBD1. The J segment lost 7 bases and the V segment lost 7 bases, leaving 6 bases of the junction unmatched. Germline CDR1 reads SNHLY; CDR2 reads FYNNEI. The CDR3 totals 13 residues. The CDR3 region has the DNA TGTGCCAGCACCCGTGCAGGGGGCCAGCCCCAGCATTTT. This sequence encodes CASTRAGGQPQHF.

This clonotype was counted at least ten times. The rearrangement uses TRBV9 and TRBJ2-5; D is undetermined. The CDR3 covers 14 residues. Between the trimmed V and J ends, which lost 0 bases and 1 base, there was a span of 7 bases. Germline CDR1 reads SGDLS; CDR2 reads YYNGEE. CDR3 nucleotide sequence: TGTGCCAGCAGCGTAGGAGGAACCCAAGAGACCCAGTACTTC. Translating it yields CASSVGGTQETQYF.

This clonotype has a count of ten or more. The chain employs TRBV5-6 and TRBJ1-5, with D uncertain. This CDR3 is built from 12 residues. V lost 0 bases and J lost 9, with 7 bases in between. Germline V gene data show CDR1 as SGHDT and CDR2 as YYEEEE. The CDR3 reads CASSLAAGPQHF. CDR3 in DNA: TGTGCCAGCAGCTTGGCTGCGGGGCCCCAGCATTTT.

This clonotype was detected many times. This chain connects TRBV6-1 to TRBJ2-2; D ambiguous. This CDR3 comprises 14 residues. The V end was cut by 5 bases, the J end by 6 bases, with 13 bases between. Germline V lookup: CDR1 MNHNS, CDR2 SASEGT. The CDR3 sequence is CASSKEATPGELFF. In DNA form, the CDR3 reads TGTGCCAGCAGTAAGGAAGCAACCCCCGGGGAGCTGTTTTTT.

This clonotype was seen ten or more times. CDR3 DNA sequence: TGCGCCAGCAGCTTGGGGCGTAGCTCCTATAATTCACCCCTCCACTTT. This gives the protein CASSLGRSSYNSPLHF. The gene calls are TRBV5-1 and TRBJ1-6; D gene ambiguous. V was clipped by 0 bases and J by 0 bases, with 7 bases between them. The germline V gene encodes CDR1 SGHRS and CDR2 YFSETQ. The CDR3 sequence is 16 residues long.

The rearrangement uses TRBV7-2 and TRBJ2-5, with TRBD2 identical over 11 bases. V trimming: 2 bases; J trimming: 3 bases; junction bases outside the gene matches: 5. Germline CDR1 is SGHTA and CDR2 is FQGNSA. CDR3 length: 16 residues. CDR3 loop: CASSLRATSGEETQYF. CDR3 in DNA: TGTGCCAGCAGCTTAAGGGCGACTAGCGGGGAAGAGACCCAGTACTTC.

This clonotype occurred many times. The rearrangement links TRBV28 to TRBJ1-2; D uncertain. The V and J ends lost 3 bases and 8 bases respectively, with 13 bases between them. This CDR3 contains 13 residues. Germline CDR1 and CDR2: MDHEN and SYDVKM. CDR3 in DNA: TGTGCCAGCAGTTTTTCTGGACTGGCGGGCTACACCTTC. Its protein is CASSFSGLAGYTF.

This clonotype occurred many times. The V call is TRBV11-2, the J call TRBJ2-7, with no clear D. This CDR3 is built from 13 residues. Germline values: CDR1 SGHAT, CDR2 FQNNGV. The germline V and J ends were trimmed by 5 bases and 2 bases, with 10 bases remaining between them. CDR3 coding DNA: TGTGCCAGCAGCCTCCTTGGGGCCTACGAGCAGTACTTC. This codes for CASSLLGAYEQYF.

This clonotype has ten or more counts. The rearrangement joins TRBV6-5 to TRBJ1-3, with D perhaps matching TRBD1 (5 bases). The CDR3 totals 14 residues. Trimming left V 9 bases short and J 0 bases short, with 12 bases between. Germline V gene sequence: CDR1 MNHEY, CDR2 SVGAGI. The CDR3 is CASRLRGSGNTIYF. The CDR3 DNA sequence: TGTGCCAGTCGACTTAGGGGCTCTGGAAACACCATATATTTT.

This clonotype occurred many times. V and J are TRBV4-2 and TRBJ1-1; perhaps TRBD1 as D (5 bases). The germline V gene has CDR1 LGHNA and CDR2 YNFKEQ. The CDR3 is made up of 12 amino acids. With 5 bases removed from V and 7 bases from J, the gap between germline ends came to 11 bases. The CDR3: CASSARGDEAFF. Written as DNA, the CDR3 is TGTGCCAGCAGCGCTCGGGGGGATGAAGCTTTCTTT.

This clonotype was detected many times. The chain couples TRBV14 to TRBJ2-7, with 11 bases aligning to TRBD1. V gave up 6 bases and J gave up 3 bases; unmatched junction bases: 4. The germline V gene has CDR1 SGHDN and CDR2 FVKESK. The CDR3 is made up of 14 amino acids. CDR3 coding DNA: TGTGCCAGCAGGCGGACAGGGGGCCACTACGAGCAGTACTTC. Protein sequence: CASRRTGGHYEQYF.

At least ten counts were recorded for this clonotype. The gene calls are TRBV7-2 and TRBJ1-2; D is undetermined. V was pared by 3 bases and J by 5 bases, with 13 bases between. Germline loops: CDR1 SGHTA, CDR2 FQGNSA. This CDR3 spans 14 amino acids. CDR3 in DNA: TGTGCCAGCAGCTTTTCGCCAGGTGTTTATGGCTACACCTTC. Its translation is CASSFSPGVYGYTF.

This clonotype came up many times. CDR3 protein: CASSLDRGGYGYTF. In DNA, the CDR3 is TGTGCCAGCAGCTTAGACAGGGGCGGCTATGGCTACACCTTC. This chain connects TRBV7-6 to TRBJ1-2, with 7 bases fitting TRBD1. Germline V gives CDR1 SGHVS, CDR2 FNYEAQ. Germline trimming cut 1 base from V and 4 bases from J; bases unmatched to any gene: 3. This CDR3 spans 14 amino acids.

In its sample, this clonotype was seen many times. The chain combines TRBV20-1 with TRBJ1-5; D is undetermined. V shed 3 bases and J shed 5 bases, with 11 bases lying between them. The CDR3 contains 13 residues. Germline V gene sequence: CDR1 DFQATT, CDR2 SNEGSKA (reference sequence). The CDR3 coding sequence is TGCAGTGCTAGTCGGACTATAGATCAGCCCCAGCATTTT. Protein sequence: CSASRTIDQPQHF.

The table lists this clonotype with many counts. The chain joins TRBV5-1 to TRBJ1-1; D call uncertain. The CDR3 is 13 amino acids. Germline lookup yields CDR1 SGHRS and CDR2 YFSETQ. Trimming stripped 6 bases from V and 3 bases from J, with 12 bases between. CDR3 amino acids: CASKLATYTEAFF. The CDR3 nucleotides are TGCGCCAGCAAACTGGCCACATACACTGAAGCTTTCTTT.

The sample holds many counts of this clonotype. The V call is TRBV30, the J call TRBJ1-1; 7 nucleotides line up with TRBD1. With V trimmed by 2 bases and J by 4 bases, 4 bases remained unmatched. The CDR3 loop spans 13 amino acids. Germline CDR1 GTSNPN, CDR2 SVGIG (reference sequence). CDR3 nucleotide sequence: TGTGCCTGGAGTCAGGGGGTTCCCACTGAAGCTTTCTTT. This translates into CAWSQGVPTEAFF.

The genes are TRBV7-8 and TRBJ1-2, with a possible D match to TRBD1 (5 bases). The CDR3 covers 14 residues. CDR1 and CDR2 from the germline V gene are SGHVS and FQNEAQ. V was clipped by 4 bases and J by 4 bases, with 13 bases between them. CDR3 residues: CASSSGRPTYGYTF. The CDR3, as DNA: TGTGCCAGCAGCTCGGGACGGCCCACCTATGGCTACACCTTC. Drawing the rest from reference TRBV7-8 and TRBJ1-2, the complete variable domain is GAGVSQSPRYKVAKRGQDVALRCDPISGHVSLFWYQQALGQGPEFLTYFQNEAQLDKSGLPSDRFFAERPEGSVSTLKIQRTQQEDSAVYLCASSSGRPTYGYTFGSGTRLTVV.

By proportion, this clonotype is medium-sized (0.01 to 0.1%). The chain employs TRBV6-5 and TRBJ2-5; unclear D gene. CDR3 length: 16 residues. V lost 0 bases, J lost 1 base, and 12 bases lay in between. Per germline, CDR1 MNHEY and CDR2 SVGAGI. CDR3 DNA: TGTGCCAGCAGTTACTCCGCGGCCCTATTCCAAGAGACCCAGTACTTC. This sequence encodes CASSYSAALFQETQYF.